Here is one T cell receptor beta chain with its context. Its antigen is not identified. These data belong to a study of T cell responses to AZD1222 COVID-19 vaccine. Overall study: Second-dose schedules of about 4 or about 12 weeks were combined.

The study, taken as a whole, reports: Donors were chiefly white British, with a greater number of females, and clonal diversity was perhaps underestimated. Variant regions that are unmutated are reportedly the target of nearly half of spike-specific TCRs.

Sequencing was performed with immunoSEQ multiplex PCR; in TCRdb, only in-frame clones are kept and a portion is missing. The data contain about 97,000 clones, 80% to 90% of them singletons. The origin of this receptor is an adult in good health. Sequences were derived from peripheral blood, sampled on day 0 of AZD1222 vaccination.

This chain's CDR3 is CASSLQGLFQPQHF. CDR3 bases: TGTGCCAGCAGTTTACAGGGATTGTTTCAGCCCCAGCATTTT. The chain couples TRBV28 to TRBJ1-5, with TRBD1 as a possible D gene (5 bases). Per the germline V gene, CDR1 is MDHEN and CDR2 is SYDVKM. V shed 2 bases and J shed 6 bases, with 11 bases lying between them. This CDR3 is built from 14 residues. The variable domain in full, with the rest retrieved from reference TRBV28 and TRBJ1-5, is DVKVTQSSRYLVKRTGEKVFLECVQDMDHENMFWYRQDPGLGLRLIYFSYDVKMKEKGDIPEGYSVSREKKERFSLILESASTNQTSMYLCASSLQGLFQPQHFGDGTRLSIL.